A single sample gave rise to the 22 T cell receptor beta chains below, sequenced in a study of T cells after posttransplantation cyclophosphamide. Cyclophosphamide on days +3 and +4 followed busulfan-fludarabine conditioning and a marrow graft. The method was immunoSEQ multiplex PCR; TCRdb's version includes in-frame clones alone and lacks a portion of them. Listed here are thousands of clones without any singletons, the top ten holding under 30%. Sequenced here: PBMCs, sampled after allogeneic stem cell transplant with posttransplant cyclophosphamide. These receptors originate from a male patient aged 55 to 69 who received an allogeneic stem cell transplant from a related donor, was CMV-positive, and had no GVHD. The graft donor may be the source of some T cells.

This clone was counted many times. The chain recombines TRBV18 with TRBJ1-4; unclear D gene. This CDR3 has 14 residues. Trimming removed 4 bases at V and 5 bases at J, with 11 bases between. CDR1 is KGHSH and CDR2 is LQKENI in the germline V gene. In nucleotides, the CDR3 is TGTGCCAGCTCACGACACTTTACGAATGAAAAACTGTTTTTT. Residues: CASSRHFTNEKLFF.

This clone was observed many times. This chain joins TRBV11-2 and TRBJ1-3; D unclear. V was trimmed by 0 bases and J by 0 bases, leaving 12 bases between them. CDR1 is SGHAT, CDR2 FQNNGV, per germline. CDR3 length equals 17 residues. CDR3 DNA sequence: TGTGCCAGCAGCTTAGAGTACGGGGTTACCTCTGGAAACACCATATATTTT. Translated, it gives CASSLEYGVTSGNTIYF.

This clone was found many times. The chain couples TRBV5-1 to TRBJ2-7; D gene unclear. V dropped 0 bases and J dropped 3 bases, with 7 bases sitting between them. CDR3 length: 13 residues. Per germline, CDR1 SGHRS and CDR2 YFSETQ. CDR3 sequence: CASSLDPYYEQYF. The CDR3 DNA is TGCGCCAGCAGCTTGGATCCTTACTACGAGCAGTACTTC.

Ten or more counts support this clone. The gene calls are TRBV5-1 and TRBJ1-1; 12 bases fit TRBD1. The V gene end was trimmed by 4 bases and the J gene end by 1 base; junction bases not matched to a gene: 8. The CDR3 length is 17 residues. The germline CDR1 and CDR2 sequences are SGHRS and YFSETQ. The CDR3 nucleotides are TGCGCCAGCAGCCGGCCGGGACAGGGGGCAGGGAACACTGAAGCTTTCTTT. This sequence encodes CASSRPGQGAGNTEAFF.

The chain couples TRBV2 to TRBJ1-5; D is ambiguous. CDR3 length: 19 amino acids. V was clipped by 10 bases and J by 1 base, with 29 bases between them. Germline lookup yields CDR1 SNHLY and CDR2 FYNNEI. The CDR3 DNA is TGTGCCACCCCCCGGGCTGGGCTGGGGAGGGCCGAAAGCAATCAGCCCCAGCATTTT. Translation gives CATPRAGLGRAESNQPQHF.

The chain uses TRBV28 and TRBJ2-1; D is perhaps TRBD2 (6 bases). The germline V gene encodes CDR1 MDHEN and CDR2 SYDVKM. The V gene lost 5 bases and the J gene lost 8 bases, with 10 bases spanning the gap. The CDR3 is 12 amino acids. The CDR3 protein is CASSMSGDEQFF. The DNA of the CDR3 is TGTGCCAGCAGTATGTCGGGAGATGAGCAGTTCTTC.

In its sample, this clone was seen a few times. J is TRBJ1-2 and V is TRBV28, with TRBD1 identical over 8 bases. The CDR3 covers 15 residues. V shed 7 bases, J shed 2 bases, and the junction held 9 bases outside the gene matches. The V gene's germline CDR1 is MDHEN and CDR2 SYDVKM. CDR3 sequence: CASITDRASNYGYTF. CDR3 bases: TGTGCCAGCATCACGGACAGGGCCTCGAACTATGGCTACACCTTC.

This clone appeared many times. The V gene is TRBV6-1, the J gene TRBJ2-3; 7 nucleotides align to TRBD1. Trimming took 0 bases from V and 9 from J; bases not matched to a gene: 15. Per the germline V gene, CDR1 is MNHNS and CDR2 is SASEGT. The CDR3 sequence is 17 residues long. CDR3 amino acids: CASSEALGDRWSETQYF. The CDR3 nucleotides read TGTGCCAGCAGTGAAGCGCTAGGGGACAGATGGTCTGAAACGCAGTATTTT.

This clone was picked up many times. The V gene is TRBV15, the J gene TRBJ1-5; TRBD1 matches 8 bases. The CDR3 spans 16 residues. With V trimmed by 0 bases and J by 9 bases, 10 bases remained unmatched. From germline, CDR1 is LNHNV and CDR2 YYDKDF (reference sequence). CDR3 residues: CATSREIGTGTLPQHF. CDR3 DNA sequence: TGTGCCACCAGCAGAGAGATAGGGACAGGCACGTTGCCCCAGCATTTT.

At least ten counts were recorded for this clone. The chain is built from TRBV10-3 and TRBJ2-3; 11 bases map to TRBD2. V was pared by 6 bases and J by 0 bases, with 11 bases of the junction left unmatched. This CDR3 is 18 amino acids long. Germline values: CDR1 ENHRY, CDR2 SYGVKD. This CDR3 is CAIRPAVAGGQSTDTQYF. The CDR3 DNA follows: TGTGCCATCAGGCCCGCGGTAGCGGGGGGGCAGAGCACAGATACGCAGTATTTT.

This clone has only a few counts. This chain connects TRBV2 to TRBJ1-1; D uncertain. The germline V and J ends were trimmed by 6 bases and 1 base, with 9 bases remaining between them. This CDR3 comprises 13 residues. Per germline, CDR1 SNHLY and CDR2 FYNNEI. CDR3 protein: CASSHSPNTEAFF. DNA of the CDR3: TGTGCCAGCAGCCACAGCCCGAACACTGAAGCTTTCTTT. Together with reference TRBV2 and TRBJ1-1, the CDR3 gives the full variable domain: EPEVTQTPSHQVTQMGQEVILRCVPISNHLYFYWYRQILGQKVEFLVSFYNNEISEKSEIFDDQFSVERPDGSNFTLKIRSTKLEDSAMYFCASSHSPNTEAFFGQGTRLTVV.

This clone was picked up a small number of times. The rearrangement links TRBV28 to TRBJ2-3, with D possibly matching TRBD1 (5 bases). The CDR3 is 15 amino acids. Germline V CDR1 and CDR2: MDHEN, SYDVKM. V lost 3 bases and J 2 bases, leaving 12 bases between the germline ends. For the CDR3, the DNA is TGTGCCAGCAGTTTGTGGGGCGGCCCCACAGATACGCAGTATTTT. This encodes CASSLWGGPTDTQYF.

There are a few counts of this clone. The chain links TRBV5-1 to TRBJ2-7; possibly TRBD1 for D (6 bases). V shed 7 bases and J shed 0 bases, with 14 bases lying between them. Germline CDR1 SGHRS, CDR2 YFSETQ. The CDR3 is 14 residues long. Here the CDR3 reads CASLRDINSYEQYF. The CDR3 coding sequence is TGCGCCAGCCTACGGGACATTAACTCCTACGAGCAGTACTTC.

This clone is classed as medium-sized. The V gene is TRBV7-2, the J gene TRBJ2-7; D is perhaps TRBD2 (5 bases). Per germline, CDR1 SGHTA and CDR2 FQGNSA. The CDR3 totals 12 residues. The V gene lost 5 bases and the J gene lost 3 bases, with 8 bases spanning the gap. The CDR3, as DNA: TGTGCCAGCAGCCTCGGGGACTACGAGCAGTACTTC. Its protein product is CASSLGDYEQYF.

This clone is labeled medium-sized. The rearrangement links TRBV28 to TRBJ2-7; 8 positions agree with TRBD1. CDR1 and CDR2 (germline): MDHEN, SYDVKM. This CDR3 comprises 16 residues. With 2 bases clipped from V and 3 bases from J, the junction kept 9 bases outside the gene matches. This chain's CDR3 is CASSLLRGQGLYEQYF. CDR3 nucleotide sequence: TGTGCCAGCAGTTTACTCCGAGGACAGGGCCTCTACGAGCAGTACTTC.

There are a few counts of this clone. V usage is TRBV9 and J usage is TRBJ1-6; the match to TRBD1 covers 9 bases. Germline V gene lookup returns CDR1 SGDLS and CDR2 YYNGEE. This CDR3 has 16 amino acids. V lost 4 bases, J lost 7 bases, and 9 bases stayed unmatched. CDR3 bases: TGTGCCAGCAGCCTGGGACAGGGAGTTTACAATTCACCCCTCCACTTT. Translating it yields CASSLGQGVYNSPLHF.

The table lists this clone with many counts. The chain combines TRBV2 with TRBJ2-3, with TRBD2 identical over 8 bases. The CDR3 covers 13 residues. CDR1 and CDR2 (germline): SNHLY, FYNNEI. Germline trimming cut 4 bases from V and 7 bases from J; bases unmatched to any gene: 4. CDR3 DNA sequence: TGTGCCAGCAGTGGATTAGCGGGGTATACGCAGTATTTT. It yields the protein CASSGLAGYTQYF.

The V and J genes are TRBV11-2 and TRBJ2-2; 10 bases are a match to TRBD2. From germline, CDR1 is SGHAT and CDR2 FQNNGV. V was clipped by 3 bases and J by 3 bases; unmatched bases: 4. The CDR3 totals 16 residues. This chain's CDR3 is CASSFQRGGDTGELFF. The CDR3 nucleotides read TGTGCCAGCAGCTTTCAGCGGGGGGGCGACACCGGGGAGCTGTTTTTT.

The chain couples TRBV7-2 to TRBJ1-6; no clear D. Per germline, CDR1 SGHTA and CDR2 FQGNSA. V was shortened by 1 base and J by 7 bases, with 11 bases between the two germline ends. The CDR3 sequence is 15 residues long. CDR3 protein: CASSLGGRLNSPLHF. The CDR3, as DNA: TGTGCCAGCAGCTTAGGAGGAAGATTGAATTCACCCCTCCACTTT.

The gene calls are TRBV19 and TRBJ2-1, with a possible D match to TRBD1 (6 bases). Germline V gene sequence: CDR1 LNHDA, CDR2 SQIVND (reference sequence). V lost 4 bases and J 4 bases, leaving 17 bases between the germline ends. The CDR3 contains 16 residues. CDR3 sequence reads: CASSTGTHHPYNEQFF. The CDR3 coding sequence is TGTGCCAGTAGTACTGGGACACACCACCCTTACAATGAGCAGTTCTTC.

This clone was picked up many times. The chain carries TRBV28 and TRBJ1-2, with D possibly being TRBD1 (6 bases). CDR1 and CDR2 from the germline V gene are MDHEN and SYDVKM. V dropped 10 bases and J dropped 4 bases, with 13 bases sitting between them. CDR3 length: 12 amino acids. CDR3 nucleotide sequence: TGTGCCACCGAACGGGACATCTATGGCTACACCTTC. The encoded protein is CATERDIYGYTF.

This clone was recorded many times. The CDR3: CASSLSAEAFF. The CDR3 DNA reads TGTGCCAGCAGCTTAAGCGCTGAAGCTTTCTTT. This chain uses TRBV13 with TRBJ1-1; D is unresolved. Germline values: CDR1 PRHDT, CDR2 FYEKMQ (reference sequence). The germline V and J ends were trimmed by 2 bases and 6 bases, with 4 bases remaining between them. The CDR3 sequence is 11 residues long.